A single sample gave rise to the 9 T cell receptor beta chains below, sequenced in a study of neurological immune-mediated disorders. MiXCR, run by TCRdb on the 5' RACE reads, gives a single entry per CDR3 protein. Here the sample spans 65,000 to 70,000 distinct CDR3 sequences, about 4.2% being singletons. Sequenced: PBMCs. The receptors shown here come from a man between 25 and 39 years old with multiple sclerosis.

This clonotype was counted many times. This chain uses TRBV9 with TRBJ1-4, with 7 bases lining up with TRBD1. Germline lookup yields CDR1 SGDLS and CDR2 YYNGEE. The CDR3 runs 15 residues. J lost 7 bases, V lost 3 bases, and 9 bases had no gene match. The CDR3 coding sequence is TGTGCCAGCAGCGCAGTTGGGACAGTGGGTGAAAAACTGTTTTTT. It codes for CASSAVGTVGEKLFF.

At least ten counts were recorded for this clonotype. J is TRBJ2-7 and V is TRBV5-1; no reliable D call. CDR3 length: 13 residues. Germline loops: CDR1 SGHRS, CDR2 YFSETQ. Trimming shortened V by 1 base and J by 5 bases, and 10 bases separated the two germline ends. The CDR3 protein is CASSLRAVDEQYF. CDR3 in DNA: TGCGCCAGCAGCTTGAGGGCGGTCGACGAGCAGTACTTC. The full variable domain, rest sourced from reference TRBV5-1 and TRBJ2-7, is KAGVTQTPRYLIKTRGQQVTLSCSPISGHRSVSWYQQTPGQGLQFLFEYFSETQRNKGNFPGRFSGRQFSNSRSEMNVSTLELGDSALYLCASSLRAVDEQYFGPGTRLTVT.

This rearrangement joins TRBV12-3 or TRBV12-4 to TRBJ2-3, with 9 bases identical to TRBD2. CDR3 length: 17 amino acids. Trimming at V came to 7 bases and at J to 4 bases, leaving 15 bases not matched to a gene. The CDR3 protein is CASTLFAGGPLPDTQYF. CDR3 bases: TGTGCCAGCACACTTTTTGCGGGGGGGCCGTTGCCAGATACGCAGTATTTT.

This clonotype has a count of ten or more. This chain links TRBV5-1 with TRBJ2-7, with TRBD2 matching over 7 bases. V dropped 0 bases and J dropped 3; count of bases not matched to a gene: 3. Per germline, CDR1 SGHRS and CDR2 YFSETQ. This CDR3 is 14 amino acids long. CDR3 residues: CASSLELANYEQYF. CDR3 nucleotides: TGCGCCAGCAGCTTGGAACTAGCGAACTACGAGCAGTACTTC.

At least ten counts were recorded for this clonotype. The V call is TRBV5-1, the J call TRBJ1-1; no clear D. Trimming took 4 bases from V and 0 from J, leaving 13 bases between them. The CDR3 covers 15 residues. CDR1 and CDR2 (germline): SGHRS, YFSETQ. The chain's CDR3 is CASSPFGSLNTEAFF. The CDR3 region has the DNA TGCGCCAGCAGCCCCTTCGGCAGCCTGAACACTGAAGCTTTCTTT.

The chain couples TRBV20-1 to TRBJ1-1; D gene unclear. Deletions cut 3 bases from V and 6 bases from J, with 8 bases between. The CDR3 runs 11 residues. The germline V gene encodes CDR1 DFQATT and CDR2 SNEGSKA (reference sequence). The CDR3 coding sequence is TGCAGTGCTAGGGGCCTACCTGAAGCTTTCTTT. It yields the protein CSARGLPEAFF.

This clonotype has ten or more counts. The chain joins TRBV20-1 to TRBJ1-3; no reliable D call. In germline, CDR1 is DFQATT, CDR2 SNEGSKA (reference sequence). V was clipped by 3 bases and J by 0 bases, with 6 bases between them. The CDR3 has 13 residues. The CDR3 nucleotides are TGCAGTGCTAGGCCCCTCTCTGGAAACACCATATATTTT. Its translation is CSARPLSGNTIYF.

This clonotype was seen many times. The chain links TRBV5-5 to TRBJ1-2; weak D call: TRBD1 (5 bases). CDR3 length: 15 amino acids. V was trimmed by 0 bases and J by 4 bases, leaving 13 bases between them. Per germline, CDR1 SGHKS and CDR2 YYEKEE (reference sequence). CDR3 coding DNA: TGTGCCAGCAGCTTGGTCGCCAGGGCGGGCTATGGCTACACCTTC. It yields the protein CASSLVARAGYGYTF.

This clonotype was seen repeatedly, ten times or more. The gene calls are TRBV6-5 and TRBJ1-1; the D gene is possibly TRBD1 (5 bases). Trimming stripped 3 bases from V and 5 bases from J, with 13 bases between. CDR1 MNHEY and CDR2 SVGAGI come from the germline V gene. The CDR3 covers 14 residues. In nucleotides, the CDR3 is TGTGCCAGCAGTTATGGGGGTCTAGGGACTGAAGCTTTCTTT. Residues: CASSYGGLGTEAFF.